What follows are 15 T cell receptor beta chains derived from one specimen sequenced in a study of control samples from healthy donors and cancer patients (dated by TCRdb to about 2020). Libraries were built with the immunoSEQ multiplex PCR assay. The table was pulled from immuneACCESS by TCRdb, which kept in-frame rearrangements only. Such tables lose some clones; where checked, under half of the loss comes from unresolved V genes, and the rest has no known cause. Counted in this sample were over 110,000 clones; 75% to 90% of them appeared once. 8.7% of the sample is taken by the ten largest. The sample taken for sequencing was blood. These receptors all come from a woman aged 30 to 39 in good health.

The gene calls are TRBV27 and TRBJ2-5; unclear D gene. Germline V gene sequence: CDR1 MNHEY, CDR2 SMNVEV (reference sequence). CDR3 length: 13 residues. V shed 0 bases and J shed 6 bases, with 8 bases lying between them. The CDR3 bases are TGTGCCAGCAGTTTATCGACGGCCCAGACCCAGTACTTC. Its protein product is CASSLSTAQTQYF.

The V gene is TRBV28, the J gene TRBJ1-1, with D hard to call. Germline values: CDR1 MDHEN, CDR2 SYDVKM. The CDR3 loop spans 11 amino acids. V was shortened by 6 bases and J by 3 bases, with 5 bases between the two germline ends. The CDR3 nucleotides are TGTGCCAGCAGGGTATACACTGAAGCTTTCTTT. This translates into CASRVYTEAFF.

The CDR3 is CASSQGERTANEKLFF. CDR3 nucleotides: TGTGCCAGCAGCCAAGGGGAGAGGACGGCTAATGAAAAACTGTTTTTT. The chain combines TRBV3-1 (or the pseudogene TRBV3-2) with TRBJ1-4; D gene unclear. The V end was cut by 1 base, the J end by 3 bases, with 12 bases between. The CDR3 contains 16 residues. The germline V gene encodes CDR1 LGHDT and CDR2 YNNKEL (reference sequence).

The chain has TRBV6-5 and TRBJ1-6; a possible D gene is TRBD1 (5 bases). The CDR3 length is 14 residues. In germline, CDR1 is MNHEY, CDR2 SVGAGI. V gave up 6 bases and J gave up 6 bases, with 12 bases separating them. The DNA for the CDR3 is TGTGCCAGCAGGCGGGACGGGAGTAATTCACCCCTCCACTTT. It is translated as CASRRDGSNSPLHF.

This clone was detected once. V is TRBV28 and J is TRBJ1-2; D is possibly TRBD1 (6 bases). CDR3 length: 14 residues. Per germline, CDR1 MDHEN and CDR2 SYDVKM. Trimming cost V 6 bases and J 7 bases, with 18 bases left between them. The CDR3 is CASRRGGTGTGYTF. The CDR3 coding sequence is TGTGCCAGCAGGAGGGGGGGCACAGGTACTGGCTACACCTTC.

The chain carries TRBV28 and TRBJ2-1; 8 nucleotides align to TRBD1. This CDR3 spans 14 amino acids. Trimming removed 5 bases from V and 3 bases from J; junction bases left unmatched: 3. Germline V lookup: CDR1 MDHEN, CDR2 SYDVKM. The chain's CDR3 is CASSRTGSYNEQFF. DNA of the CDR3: TGTGCCAGCAGTAGGACAGGGAGCTACAATGAGCAGTTCTTC.

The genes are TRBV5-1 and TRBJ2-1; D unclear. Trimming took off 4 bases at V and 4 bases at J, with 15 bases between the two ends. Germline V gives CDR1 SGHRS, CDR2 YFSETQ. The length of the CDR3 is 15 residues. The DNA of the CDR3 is TGCGCCAGCAGCCAAGACGGCCTCAGGTACAATGAGCAGTTCTTC. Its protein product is CASSQDGLRYNEQFF.

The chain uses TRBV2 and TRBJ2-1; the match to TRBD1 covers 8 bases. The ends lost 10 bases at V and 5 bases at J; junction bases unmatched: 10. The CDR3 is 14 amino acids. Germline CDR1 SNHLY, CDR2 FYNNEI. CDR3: CAIQGQGFNNEQFF. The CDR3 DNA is TGTGCCATACAAGGACAGGGCTTTAACAATGAGCAGTTCTTC. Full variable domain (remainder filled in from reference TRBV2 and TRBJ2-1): EPEVTQTPSHQVTQMGQEVILRCVPISNHLYFYWYRQILGQKVEFLVSFYNNEISEKSEIFDDQFSVERPDGSNFTLKIRSTKLEDSAMYFCAIQGQGFNNEQFFGPGTRLTVL.

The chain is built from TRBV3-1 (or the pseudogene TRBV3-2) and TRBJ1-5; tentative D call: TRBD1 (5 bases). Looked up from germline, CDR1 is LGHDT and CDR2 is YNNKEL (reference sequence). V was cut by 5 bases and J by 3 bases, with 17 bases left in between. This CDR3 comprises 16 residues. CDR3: CASSFNPPGTNQPQHF. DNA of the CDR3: TGTGCCAGCAGCTTTAACCCCCCAGGGACCAATCAGCCCCAGCATTTT.

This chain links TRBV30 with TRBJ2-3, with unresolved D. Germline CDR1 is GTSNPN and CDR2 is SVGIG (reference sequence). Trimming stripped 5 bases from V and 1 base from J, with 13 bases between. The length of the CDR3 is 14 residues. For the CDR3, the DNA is TGTGCCTGGGGCATTAGCAGCCGCACAGATACGCAGTATTTT. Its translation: CAWGISSRTDTQYF.

As DNA, the CDR3 is TGTGCCAGTAGTATAGTCGGGAGGGCCGGTGTAACTGGGGCCAACGTCCTGACTTTC. Protein product: CASSIVGRAGVTGANVLTF. The chain has TRBV19 and TRBJ2-6; 8 nucleotides align to TRBD2. Germline V gene data show CDR1 as LNHDA and CDR2 as SQIVND (reference sequence). CDR3 length: 19 amino acids. Trimming took 1 base from V and 2 from J; bases not matched to a gene: 10.

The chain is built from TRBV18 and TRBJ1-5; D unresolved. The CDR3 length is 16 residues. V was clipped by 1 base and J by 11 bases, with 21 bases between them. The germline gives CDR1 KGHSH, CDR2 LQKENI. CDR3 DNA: TGTGCCAGCTCACCACGGGCTGGAGGCCCTCAGGCGTCCCAGCATTTT. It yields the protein CASSPRAGGPQASQHF.

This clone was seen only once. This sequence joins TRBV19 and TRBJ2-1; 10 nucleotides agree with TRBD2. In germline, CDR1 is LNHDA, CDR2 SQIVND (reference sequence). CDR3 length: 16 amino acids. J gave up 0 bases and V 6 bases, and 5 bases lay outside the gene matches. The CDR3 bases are TGTGCCAGTAGGCCTAGCGGGAGTGGCTCCTACAATGAGCAGTTCTTC. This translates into CASRPSGSGSYNEQFF.

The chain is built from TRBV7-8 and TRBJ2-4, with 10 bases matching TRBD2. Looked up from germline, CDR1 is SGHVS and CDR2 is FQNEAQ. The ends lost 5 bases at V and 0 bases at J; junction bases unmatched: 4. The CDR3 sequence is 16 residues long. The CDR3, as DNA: TGTGCCAGCAGCAACCTAGCGGGGGTAGCCAAAAACATTCAGTACTTC. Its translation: CASSNLAGVAKNIQYF.

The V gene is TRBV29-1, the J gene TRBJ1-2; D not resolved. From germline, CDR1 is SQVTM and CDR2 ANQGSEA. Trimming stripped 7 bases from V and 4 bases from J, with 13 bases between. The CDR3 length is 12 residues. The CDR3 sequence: CSAGALPYGYTF. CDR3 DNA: TGCAGCGCCGGAGCCCTACCCTATGGCTACACCTTC.